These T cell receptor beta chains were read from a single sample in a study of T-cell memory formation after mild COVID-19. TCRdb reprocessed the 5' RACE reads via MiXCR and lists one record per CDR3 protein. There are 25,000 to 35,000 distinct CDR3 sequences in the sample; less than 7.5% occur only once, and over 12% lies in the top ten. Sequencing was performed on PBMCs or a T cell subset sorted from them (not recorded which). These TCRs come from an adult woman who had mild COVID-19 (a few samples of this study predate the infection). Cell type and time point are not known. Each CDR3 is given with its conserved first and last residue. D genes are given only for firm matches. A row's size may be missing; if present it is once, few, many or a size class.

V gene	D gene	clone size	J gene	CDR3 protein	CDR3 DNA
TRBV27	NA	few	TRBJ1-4	CASSTWGGEKLFF	TGTGCCAGCAGTACGTGGGGAGGGGAAAAACTGTTTTTT
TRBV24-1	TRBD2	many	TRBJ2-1	CATRTSGRAGDEQFF	TGTGCCACGAGGACTAGCGGGAGGGCCGGAGATGAGCAGTTCTTC
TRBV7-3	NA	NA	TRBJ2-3	CASSLTGARTDTQYF	TGTGCCAGCAGCCTCACAGGAGCCCGAACGGATACGCAGTATTTT
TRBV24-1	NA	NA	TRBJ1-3	CATSDPKSSGNTIYF	TGTGCCACCAGTGATCCCAAGAGCTCTGGAAACACCATATATTTT
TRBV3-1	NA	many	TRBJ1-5	CASSQDGGSNQPQHF	TGTGCCAGCAGCCAAGACGGCGGTAGCAATCAGCCCCAGCATTTT
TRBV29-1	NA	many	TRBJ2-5	CSVALGLKETQYF	TGCAGCGTTGCTCTTGGACTGAAAGAGACCCAGTACTTC
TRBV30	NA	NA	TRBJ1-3	CAWSSQIPSSGNTIYF	TGTGCCTGGAGTTCACAGATACCCAGCTCTGGAAACACCATATATTTT
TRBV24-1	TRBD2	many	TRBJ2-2	CATSGGLAGLRNTGELFF	TGTGCCACCAGTGGAGGTCTAGCGGGACTTAGGAACACCGGGGAGCTGTTTTTT
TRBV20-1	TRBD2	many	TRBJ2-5	CSARDAKANWGGRTQYF	TGCAGTGCTAGAGACGCCAAGGCAAATTGGGGAGGGAGAACCCAGTACTTC
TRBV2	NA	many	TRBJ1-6	CASDRESSYNSPLHF	TGTGCCAGCGACCGGGAAAGCTCCTATAATTCACCCCTCCACTTT
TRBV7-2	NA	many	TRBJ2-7	CASSFVTDSYEQYF	TGTGCCAGCAGCTTCGTGACGGACTCCTACGAGCAGTACTTC
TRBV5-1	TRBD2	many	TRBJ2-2	CASSLARSGRYPLAGELFF	TGCGCCAGCAGCTTGGCCCGTAGCGGGAGGTATCCCTTGGCCGGGGAGCTGTTTTTT
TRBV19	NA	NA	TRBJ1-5	CATSPLDSYLRLSNQPQHF	TGTGCCACATCCCCGTTGGACAGCTATCTTCGGCTTAGCAATCAGCCCCAGCATTTT
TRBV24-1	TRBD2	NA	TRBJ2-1	CATRTTSGEGFYFYNEQFF	TGTGCCACCAGAACCACTAGCGGCGAGGGCTTTTATTTCTACAATGAGCAGTTCTTC
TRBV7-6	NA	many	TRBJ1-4	CASSGPKGLREKLFF	TGTGCCAGCAGCGGACCAAAAGGGTTACGTGAAAAACTGTTTTTT
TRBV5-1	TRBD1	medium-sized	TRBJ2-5	CASRTRMTGEETQYF	TGCGCCAGCAGGACGCGCATGACAGGGGAAGAGACCCAGTACTTC
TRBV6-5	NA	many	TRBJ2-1	CASSSPAGNYNEQFF	TGTGCCAGCAGTTCCCCTGCCGGGAACTACAATGAGCAGTTCTTC
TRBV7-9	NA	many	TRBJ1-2	CASTFSQGQGYTF	TGTGCCAGCACCTTCTCTCAGGGTCAAGGCTACACCTTC
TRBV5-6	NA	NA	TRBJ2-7	CASSFVPGEQYF	TGTGCCAGCAGCTTTGTCCCGGGCGAGCAGTACTTC
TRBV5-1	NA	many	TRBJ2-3	CASSSKGSPSTFSISTDTQYF	TGCGCCAGCAGCTCCAAGGGGTCTCCATCAACGTTCTCCATTAGCACAGATACGCAGTATTTT
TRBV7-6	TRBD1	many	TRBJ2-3	CASSLIPHRDRGRTDTQYF	TGTGCCAGCAGCCTAATCCCACACCGGGACAGGGGGCGAACAGATACGCAGTATTTT
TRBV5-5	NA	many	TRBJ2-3	CASSLGGSADTQYF	TGTGCCAGCAGCTTGGGTGGGAGCGCAGATACGCAGTATTTT
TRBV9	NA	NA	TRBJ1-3	CATSRDGSGNTIYF	TGTGCCACCAGCCGGGACGGCTCTGGAAACACCATATATTTT
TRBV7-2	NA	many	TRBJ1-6	CASSLVKANNSPLHF	TGTGCCAGCAGCTTAGTAAAGGCGAATAATTCACCCCTCCACTTT
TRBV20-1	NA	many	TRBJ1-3	CSTPRGNTIYF	TGCAGTACCCCTCGGGGGAACACCATATATTTT
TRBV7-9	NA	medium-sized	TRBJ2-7	CASSLVLTDYEQYF	TGTGCCAGCAGCTTAGTTTTAACAGACTACGAGCAGTACTTC
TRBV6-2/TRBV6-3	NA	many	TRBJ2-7	CASSWDERSSYEQYF	TGTGCCAGCAGTTGGGACGAAAGGAGCTCCTACGAGCAGTACTTC
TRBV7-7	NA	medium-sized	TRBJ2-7	CASSLAASYEQYF	TGTGCTAGCAGCTTAGCGGCCTCCTACGAGCAGTACTTC
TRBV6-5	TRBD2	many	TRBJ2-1	CASSYRTSGRLFNEQFF	TGTGCCAGCAGTTACAGAACTAGCGGGAGGTTATTTAATGAGCAGTTCTTC
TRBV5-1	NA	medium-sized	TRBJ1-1	CASSLWQGNTEAFF	TGCGCCAGCAGCTTGTGGCAGGGGAACACTGAAGCTTTCTTT
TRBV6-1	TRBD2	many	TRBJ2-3	CATSPLLAGGPSDTQYF	TGTGCCACCTCCCCTCTGCTAGCGGGGGGGCCTTCAGATACGCAGTATTTT
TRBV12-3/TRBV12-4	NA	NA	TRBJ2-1	CASSLSSEQFF	TGTGCCAGCAGTTTAAGCTCCGAGCAGTTCTTC
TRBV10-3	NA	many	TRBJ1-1	CAISESMGPEAFF	TGTGCCATCAGTGAGTCGATGGGTCCTGAAGCTTTCTTT
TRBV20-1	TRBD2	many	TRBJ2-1	CSARDRTSGRNNEQFF	TGCAGTGCTAGAGACCGGACTAGCGGGAGGAACAATGAGCAGTTCTTC
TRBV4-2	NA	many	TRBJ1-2	CASSGLGERNYGYTF	TGTGCCAGCAGCGGTCTCGGGGAGAGAAACTATGGCTACACCTTC
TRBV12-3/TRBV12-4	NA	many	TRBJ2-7	CASSTGLGRRSYEQYF	TGTGCCAGCAGTACAGGGTTAGGAAGGAGGTCCTACGAGCAGTACTTC
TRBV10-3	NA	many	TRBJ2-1	CAIRFSEIYNEQFF	TGTGCCATCAGATTTTCTGAAATTTACAATGAGCAGTTCTTC
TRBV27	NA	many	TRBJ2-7	CASSASMSGTEEQYF	TGTGCCAGCAGTGCCTCGATGTCAGGGACCGAGGAGCAGTACTTC
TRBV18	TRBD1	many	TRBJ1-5	CASSNSGQGQPQHF	TGTGCCAGCTCAAACTCTGGACAGGGCCAGCCCCAGCATTTT
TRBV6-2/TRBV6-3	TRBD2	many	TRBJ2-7	CASSSGTSGSYEQYF	TGTGCCAGCAGCTCCGGGACTAGCGGATCCTACGAGCAGTACTTC
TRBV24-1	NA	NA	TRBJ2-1	CATSGTRDPWSYNEQFF	TGTGCCACCAGTGGGACCCGGGACCCTTGGTCCTACAATGAGCAGTTCTTC
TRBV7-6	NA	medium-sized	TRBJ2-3	CATTPTRGRTDTQYF	TGTGCCACCACACCGACCAGGGGCCGCACAGATACGCAGTATTTT
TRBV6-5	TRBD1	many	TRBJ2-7	CASSFGQGSYEQYF	TGTGCCAGCAGCTTCGGACAGGGTTCCTACGAGCAGTACTTC